Listed below are T cell receptor beta chains from one sample, sequenced in a study of T-cell memory formation after mild COVID-19. A single record per CDR3 protein comes from TCRdb applying MiXCR to the 5' RACE reads. Of about 610,000 distinct CDR3 sequences in the sample, around a sixth are singletons; the top ten hold about 8.6%. The sample consisted of PBMCs or a T cell subset sorted from them (not recorded which). The receptor source for this set is an adult woman who had mild COVID-19 (a few samples of this study predate the infection). Cell type and time point are not known. Each CDR3 is given with its conserved first and last residue. Each record gives: J gene, D gene, V gene, clone size, CDR3 protein, CDR3 DNA. The D gene is left open where the match is weak. A clone size is listed for some rows: how often the clone was seen (once, few, many), or a class if it is expanded.

TRBJ2-7	.	TRBV5-1	.	CASSVDPSYEQYF	TGCGCCAGCAGCGTGGACCCATCCTACGAGCAGTACTTC
TRBJ2-1	TRBD2	TRBV20-1	.	CSARDRWASGLSSYNEQFF	TGCAGTGCTAGAGATCGTTGGGCTAGCGGGTTGAGCTCCTACAATGAGCAGTTCTTC
TRBJ1-2	.	TRBV6-5	few	CASSPQGPRSYGYTF	TGTGCCAGCAGTCCTCAGGGGCCGCGCTCCTATGGCTACACCTTC
TRBJ2-5	.	TRBV7-2	.	CASSPMTGETQYF	TGTGCCAGCAGCCCGATGACGGGAGAGACCCAGTACTTC
TRBJ1-5	.	TRBV6-6	few	CASSYLQEGNQPQHF	TGTGCCAGCAGCTACCTCCAGGAGGGCAATCAGCCCCAGCATTTT
TRBJ2-7	.	TRBV4-1	.	CASSQGQADEQYF	TGCGCCAGCAGCCAAGGACAGGCCGACGAGCAGTACTTC
TRBJ1-5	.	TRBV12-3/TRBV12-4	few	CASSYRTTHQPQHF	TGTGCCAGCAGTTACCGGACCACCCATCAGCCCCAGCATTTT
TRBJ2-7	TRBD2	TRBV30	.	CAWSPGLAGYEQYF	TGTGCCTGGAGTCCGGGACTAGCGGGCTACGAGCAGTACTTC
TRBJ2-3	TRBD2	TRBV5-4	.	CASSFDLMTSSGDTQYF	TGTGCCAGCAGCTTCGATTTGATGACTAGCAGCGGGGATACGCAGTATTTT
TRBJ2-7	.	TRBV5-1	few	CASSLDGVLYEQYF	TGCGCCAGCAGCTTGGATGGGGTACTCTACGAGCAGTACTTC
TRBJ1-1	TRBD1	TRBV4-1	few	CASSQAQGAGGNTEAFF	TGCGCCAGCAGCCAAGCTCAGGGGGCAGGAGGGAACACTGAAGCTTTCTTT
TRBJ1-1	.	TRBV6-2/TRBV6-3	few	CASNGRNANTEAFF	TGTGCCAGCAACGGGCGGAACGCGAACACTGAAGCTTTCTTT
TRBJ1-1	.	TRBV7-9	.	CASSFIPGRQPNTEAFF	TGTGCCAGCAGCTTCATTCCAGGGCGGCAGCCGAACACTGAAGCTTTCTTT
TRBJ2-1	TRBD2	TRBV5-1	.	CASSLAPTSGAYNEQFF	TGCGCCAGCAGCTTGGCGCCGACTAGCGGGGCTTACAATGAGCAGTTCTTC
TRBJ2-7	TRBD1	TRBV7-8	.	CASSRRGDREDPYEQYF	TGTGCCAGCAGCCGCCGGGGGGACAGGGAGGACCCGTACGAGCAGTACTTC
TRBJ2-1	TRBD2	TRBV7-2	.	CASSFSSGRGNEQFF	TGTGCCAGCAGCTTCTCTAGCGGGAGGGGGAATGAGCAGTTCTTC
TRBJ2-7	.	TRBV5-5	.	CASSLAPTSGVGYEQYF	TGTGCCAGCAGCTTGGCTCCGACATCTGGGGTTGGGTACGAGCAGTACTTC
TRBJ2-1	.	TRBV27	.	CASNPMVGSYNEQFF	TGTGCCAGCAACCCGATGGTGGGCTCCTACAATGAGCAGTTCTTC
TRBJ1-1	TRBD1	TRBV30	.	CAWSLPGQGVSGAFF	TGTGCCTGGAGTCTACCGGGACAGGGTGTTTCTGGAGCTTTCTTT
TRBJ2-1	TRBD2	TRBV7-9	.	CASSPSGRAGEQFF	TGTGCCAGCAGTCCTAGCGGGAGGGCCGGGGAGCAGTTCTTC
TRBJ2-4	.	TRBV20-1	few	CSAPSTPVAKNIQYF	TGCAGTGCTCCGTCCACGCCCGTAGCCAAAAACATTCAGTACTTC
TRBJ1-1	TRBD1	TRBV29-1	few	CSATRDSLMNTEAFF	TGCAGCGCAACCCGGGACAGCCTAATGAACACTGAAGCTTTCTTT
TRBJ2-7	TRBD1	TRBV18	few	CASSLSGQGANEQYF	TGTGCCAGCTCACTCTCGGGACAGGGGGCTAACGAGCAGTACTTC
TRBJ1-1	.	TRBV2	.	CASDKLNTEAFF	TGTGCCAGCGACAAGCTGAACACTGAAGCTTTCTTT
TRBJ2-7	.	TRBV28	few	CASRTPWGEQYF	TGTGCCAGCCGAACTCCTTGGGGAGAGCAGTACTTC
TRBJ2-2	TRBD1	TRBV15	.	CATSRDWDRENTGELFF	TGTGCCACCAGCAGAGATTGGGACAGGGAGAACACCGGGGAGCTGTTTTTT
TRBJ2-1	TRBD2	TRBV7-2	few	CASSLVTSGGGEQFF	TGTGCCAGCAGCTTAGTCACTAGCGGGGGAGGGGAGCAGTTCTTC
TRBJ2-7	TRBD2	TRBV2	few	CASSEMGLAGGPGSDEQYF	TGTGCCAGCAGTGAAATGGGACTAGCGGGAGGGCCAGGGTCCGACGAGCAGTACTTC
TRBJ2-3	.	TRBV20-1	few	CSARPPGRTTDTQYF	TGCAGTGCTAGACCTCCAGGGAGGACCACAGATACGCAGTATTTT